The 28 T cell receptor beta chains presented below share a single source sample, sequenced in a study of blood T cell repertoires in COVID-19. Method: immunoSEQ multiplex PCR; TCRdb's copy keeps in-frame clones and lacks some. The sample comprises roughly 240,000 clones, 70% to 90% of which are singletons, and about 8.2% rests with the top ten. The sample taken for sequencing was PBMCs or T cells enriched from blood (not recorded which). Receptor source: a woman aged 45-65 years with acute COVID-19.

This clone was picked up one time. The chain recombines TRBV7-6 with TRBJ1-2, with D tentatively TRBD1 (5 bases). The CDR3 sequence is 16 residues long. Germline V gene sequence: CDR1 SGHVS, CDR2 FNYEAQ. Trimming removed 2 bases from V and 0 bases from J, with 13 bases in between. CDR3 DNA: TGTGCCAGCAGCTTAAACACCAGGGCATCTAACTATGGCTACACCTTC. This encodes CASSLNTRASNYGYTF.

The CDR3 loop reads CASSLMGTGVEKLFF. In DNA, the CDR3 is TGTGCCAGCAGTTTAATGGGGACAGGGGTCGAAAAACTGTTTTTT. J is TRBJ1-4 and V is TRBV27; TRBD1 aligns across 10 bases. The germline V gene encodes CDR1 MNHEY and CDR2 SMNVEV (reference sequence). V was clipped by 2 bases and J by 8 bases; unmatched bases: 5. This CDR3 is built from 15 residues.

The J gene is TRBJ2-3, the V gene TRBV12-3 or TRBV12-4, with no clear D. The CDR3 extends over 13 amino acids. With 6 bases removed from V and 1 base from J, the gap between germline ends came to 8 bases. The CDR3 bases are TGTGCCAGCAGCTACCTGGGCACAGATACGCAGTATTTT. Residues: CASSYLGTDTQYF.

This chain uses TRBV7-2 with TRBJ1-5, with TRBD1 as a possible D gene (6 bases). Germline V lookup: CDR1 SGHTA, CDR2 FQGNSA. The CDR3 runs 15 residues. Trimming left V 2 bases short and J 4 bases short, with 12 bases between. The CDR3 is CASSLNQGRNQPQHF. CDR3 DNA sequence: TGTGCCAGCAGCTTAAACCAGGGGAGAAATCAGCCCCAGCATTTT.

J is TRBJ1-1 and V is TRBV5-4; D is possibly TRBD1 (6 bases). The CDR3 covers 14 residues. Trimming took off 0 bases at V and 6 bases at J, with 12 bases between the two ends. Germline CDR1 and CDR2: SGHNT and YYREEE (reference sequence). The CDR3 protein is CASSLDREVPEAFF. CDR3 in DNA: TGTGCCAGCAGCTTGGACAGGGAAGTCCCTGAAGCTTTCTTT.

This chain links TRBV5-1 with TRBJ2-7; 10 bases agree with TRBD1. The V segment lost 5 bases and the J segment 5 bases; nucleotides outside the gene matches: 4. Looked up from germline, CDR1 is SGHRS and CDR2 is YFSETQ. The CDR3 sequence is 13 residues long. CDR3 coding DNA: TGCGCCAGCAGGGGGACAGGGGAAAACGAGCAGTACTTC. Protein product: CASRGTGENEQYF.

This chain joins TRBV30 and TRBJ1-1; a weak D match, TRBD1 (6 bases). Germline loops: CDR1 GTSNPN, CDR2 SVGIG (reference sequence). The CDR3 sequence is 14 residues long. The V end was cut by 4 bases, the J end by 0 bases, with 12 bases between. DNA for the CDR3: TGTGCCTGGATGGAACAGGGAGTGAACACTGAAGCTTTCTTT. Its protein product is CAWMEQGVNTEAFF.

J is TRBJ2-1 and V is TRBV7-2; D gene ambiguous. The V gene lost 3 bases and the J gene lost 0 bases, with 9 bases spanning the gap. The CDR3 extends over 15 amino acids. Germline CDR1 reads SGHTA; CDR2 reads FQGNSA. The DNA for the CDR3 is TGTGCCAGCAGCTTCGACACGAGCTCCTACAATGAGCAGTTCTTC. It translates to CASSFDTSSYNEQFF.

The CDR3 DNA is TGTGCCTGGAGTGTACGCAGGGGGAACACTGAAGCTTTCTTT. Protein: CAWSVRRGNTEAFF. The chain joins TRBV30 to TRBJ1-1; maybe TRBD1 (6 bases). This CDR3 has 14 amino acids. With 0 bases removed from V and 1 base from J, the gap between germline ends came to 9 bases. From germline, CDR1 is GTSNPN and CDR2 SVGIG (reference sequence).

The chain uses TRBV28 and TRBJ2-7, with 12 nucleotides matching TRBD2. The CDR3 has 15 residues. Germline CDR1 MDHEN, CDR2 SYDVKM. Trimming took 7 bases from V and 0 from J; bases not matched to a gene: 4. The CDR3 is CASITSGGTSYEQYF. The CDR3 region has the DNA TGTGCCAGCATCACTAGCGGGGGGACCTCCTACGAGCAGTACTTC.

This chain links TRBV7-9 with TRBJ1-2; D remains ambiguous. The V gene lost 4 bases and the J gene lost 0 bases, with 9 bases spanning the gap. Per germline, CDR1 SEHNR and CDR2 FQNEAQ (reference sequence). The CDR3 contains 14 residues. Written as DNA, the CDR3 is TGTGCCAGCAGCTCGATTGAGACTAACTATGGCTACACCTTC. This gives the protein CASSSIETNYGYTF.

This clone showed up just once. The chain joins TRBV7-2 to TRBJ2-7, with D tentatively TRBD1 (5 bases). The CDR3 length is 13 residues. Between the trimmed V and J ends, which lost 4 bases and 4 bases, there was a span of 11 bases. CDR1 is SGHTA, CDR2 FQGNSA, per germline. This CDR3 is CASSSLQGYEQYF. The CDR3 DNA reads TGTGCCAGCAGCTCATTGCAGGGTTACGAGCAGTACTTC.

The V call is TRBV6-1, the J call TRBJ1-2; the D gene is possibly TRBD1 (6 bases). V shed 3 bases and J shed 6 bases, with 11 bases lying between them. Germline assignment: CDR1 MNHNS and CDR2 SASEGT. This CDR3 comprises 13 residues. In DNA, the CDR3 is TGTGCCAGCAGTGAGGGGGCTGGGAATGGCTACACCTTC. Amino acids: CASSEGAGNGYTF.

The V and J genes are TRBV7-8 and TRBJ2-1; D ambiguous. Deletions cut 5 bases from V and 5 bases from J, with 13 bases between. The CDR3 runs to 14 residues. In germline, CDR1 is SGHVS, CDR2 FQNEAQ. Here the CDR3 DNA reads TGTGCCAGCAGCCCCATAAGCCAGGACAATGAGCAGTTCTTC. It is translated as CASSPISQDNEQFF. Together with reference TRBV7-8 and TRBJ2-1, the CDR3 gives the full variable domain: GAGVSQSPRYKVAKRGQDVALRCDPISGHVSLFWYQQALGQGPEFLTYFQNEAQLDKSGLPSDRFFAERPEGSVSTLKIQRTQQEDSAVYLCASSPISQDNEQFFGPGTRLTVL.

The genes are TRBV20-1 and TRBJ1-1; 9 positions agree with TRBD1. Germline loops: CDR1 DFQATT, CDR2 SNEGSKA (reference sequence). The CDR3 loop spans 15 amino acids. The V segment lost 3 bases and the J segment 4 bases; nucleotides outside the gene matches: 9. CDR3: CSASPYRGLGTEAFF. Here the CDR3 DNA reads TGCAGTGCTAGTCCTTACAGGGGGCTGGGCACTGAAGCTTTCTTT.

In nucleotides, the CDR3 is TGTGCCAGCAGCCCCGGACAGGGTAAATCACCCCTCCACTTT. Encoded protein: CASSPGQGKSPLHF. The chain links TRBV16 to TRBJ1-6; TRBD1 matches 8 bases. From germline, CDR1 is KGHSY and CDR2 FQNENV. After removal of 4 bases from V and 10 bases from J, the junction contained 6 bases not matched to a gene. The CDR3 extends over 14 amino acids.

The chain is built from TRBV4-1 and TRBJ1-2; TRBD1 is a possible D gene (6 bases). The CDR3 length is 18 residues. Germline assignment: CDR1 MGHRA and CDR2 YSYEKL. Trimming removed 0 bases at V and 1 base at J, with 18 bases between. Written as DNA, the CDR3 is TGCGCCAGCAGCCAAGAATTGGGGGGGGCAGTTTATAACTATGGCTACACCTTC. Amino acids: CASSQELGGAVYNYGYTF.

CDR3 loop: CASSLVAAGGPTDTQYF. The CDR3 DNA follows: TGTGCCAGCAGCTTAGTCGCTGCGGGGGGGCCAACAGATACGCAGTATTTT. V usage is TRBV7-8 and J usage is TRBJ2-3, with TRBD2 matching 9 bases. J was trimmed by 3 bases and V by 1 base; bases with no gene match: 8. Germline CDR1 is SGHVS and CDR2 is FQNEAQ. The CDR3 totals 17 residues.

This clone showed up just a few times. The chain couples TRBV7-9 to TRBJ1-2; D uncertain. V shed 4 bases and J shed 6 bases, with 9 bases lying between them. The CDR3 spans 12 residues. Germline loops: CDR1 SEHNR, CDR2 FQNEAQ (reference sequence). CDR3 in DNA: TGTGCCAGCAGCTCCCGGCAGGATGGCTACACCTTC. It translates to CASSSRQDGYTF.

This chain links TRBV4-3 with TRBJ1-1; possibly TRBD1 for D (5 bases). From germline, CDR1 is LGHNA and CDR2 YSLEER. The V and J ends lost 1 base and 5 bases respectively, with 14 bases between them. The CDR3 has 15 amino acids. The chain's CDR3 is CASSQGGWGGTEAFF. The CDR3 DNA follows: TGCGCCAGCAGCCAAGGAGGGTGGGGGGGGACTGAAGCTTTCTTT.

The chain combines TRBV5-6 with TRBJ2-1, with TRBD2 matching over 8 bases. The V and J ends lost 5 bases and 8 bases, in that order; junction bases with no gene match: 12. CDR1 SGHDT and CDR2 YYEEEE come from the germline V gene. This CDR3 is built from 15 residues. For the CDR3, the DNA is TGTGCCAGCAGTCAAATCGGGGGGGCCGGCGATGAGCAGTTCTTC. Translation: CASSQIGGAGDEQFF.

Remarks on this clone: At the DNA level, this CDR3 is encoded by other sequences in the same sample as well. The gene calls are TRBV5-1 and TRBJ1-2; a possible D gene is TRBD1 (5 bases). V gave up 0 bases and J gave up 2 bases, with 5 bases separating them. The CDR3 extends over 13 amino acids. Germline loops: CDR1 SGHRS, CDR2 YFSETQ. The CDR3 bases are TGCGCCAGCAGCTTGGGACAGAACTATGGCTACACCTTC. Protein sequence: CASSLGQNYGYTF.

The V call is TRBV2, the J call TRBJ1-1, with D perhaps matching TRBD1 (6 bases). Germline V lookup: CDR1 SNHLY, CDR2 FYNNEI. The CDR3 is 13 residues long. The ends were cut back, 7 bases at V and 4 bases at J, with 13 bases in the middle. CDR3 residues: CASTQGQATEAFF. The CDR3, as DNA: TGTGCCAGCACTCAGGGGCAAGCCACTGAAGCTTTCTTT.

The DNA for the CDR3 is TGCGCCAGCAGCCCGGGTGGGACAAGTAATGAAAAACTGTTTTTT. Translated: CASSPGGTSNEKLFF. The rearrangement links TRBV4-3 to TRBJ1-4, with D possibly matching TRBD1 (6 bases). V lost 4 bases, J lost 4 bases, and 13 bases lay in between. The germline V gene has CDR1 LGHNA and CDR2 YSLEER. The CDR3 consists of 15 residues.

In its sample, this clone was seen a few times. The chain carries TRBV15 and TRBJ1-1; D call uncertain. V lost 0 bases, J lost 2 bases, and 10 bases lay in between. The CDR3 runs to 15 residues. The V gene's germline CDR1 is LNHNV and CDR2 YYDKDF (reference sequence). CDR3 loop: CATSRDRRGNTEAFF. As DNA, the CDR3 is TGTGCCACCAGCAGAGATCGTCGGGGTAACACTGAAGCTTTCTTT.

The V and J genes are TRBV11-2 and TRBJ1-6; D unclear. V lost 2 bases, J lost 5 bases, and 13 bases lay in between. The CDR3 is 16 residues long. Germline assignment: CDR1 SGHAT and CDR2 FQNNGV. CDR3 sequence reads: CASSLWAGTNNSPLHF. The CDR3 nucleotides read TGTGCCAGCAGCTTATGGGCGGGCACGAATAATTCACCCCTCCACTTT.

V gene TRBV29-1 combines with J gene TRBJ1-5, with 8 nucleotides matching TRBD1. Germline loops: CDR1 SQVTM, CDR2 ANQGSEA. V dropped 4 bases and J dropped 6; count of bases not matched to a gene: 2. This CDR3 is built from 12 residues. The CDR3 DNA follows: TGCAGCGTTGCAGGGACAGGTCAGCCCCAGCATTTT. Translating it yields CSVAGTGQPQHF.

The gene calls are TRBV7-9 and TRBJ2-7; 7 positions match TRBD1. This CDR3 has 13 residues. The junction had 5 bases not matched to a gene; V was cut back by 3 bases and J by 6 bases. CDR1 and CDR2 (germline): SEHNR, FQNEAQ (reference sequence). The chain's CDR3 is CASSFWGTAEQYF. CDR3 DNA sequence: TGTGCCAGCAGCTTTTGGGGGACAGCCGAGCAGTACTTC.